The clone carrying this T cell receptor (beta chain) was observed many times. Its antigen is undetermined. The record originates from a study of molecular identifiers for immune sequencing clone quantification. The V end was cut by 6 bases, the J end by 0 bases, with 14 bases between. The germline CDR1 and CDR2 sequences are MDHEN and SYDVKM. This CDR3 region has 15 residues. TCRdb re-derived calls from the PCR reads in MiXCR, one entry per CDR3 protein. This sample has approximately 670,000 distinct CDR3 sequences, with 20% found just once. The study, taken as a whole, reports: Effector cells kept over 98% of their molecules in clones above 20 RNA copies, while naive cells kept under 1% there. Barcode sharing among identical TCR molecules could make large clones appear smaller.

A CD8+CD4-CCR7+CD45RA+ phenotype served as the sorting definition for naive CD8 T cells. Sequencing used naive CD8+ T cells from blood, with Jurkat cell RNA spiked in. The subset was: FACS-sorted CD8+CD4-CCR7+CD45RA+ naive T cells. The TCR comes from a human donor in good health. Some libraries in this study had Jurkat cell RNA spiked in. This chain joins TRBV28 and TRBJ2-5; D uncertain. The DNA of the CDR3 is TGTGCCAGCAGACAAACACCGGGCCACCAAGAGACCCAGTACTTC. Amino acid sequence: CASRQTPGHQETQYF.